This entry concerns a single T cell receptor beta chain. Its antigen remains undetermined. Per-base qualities were not stored, and no clone one base away is much larger. This specimen belongs to a study of CD8+ T cells in alopecia areata (dated by TCRdb to 2017 to 2018). Regarding the research as a whole: The treated patients took part in an open-label pilot trial in which moderate-to-severe alopecia areata was treated with oral tofacitinib at 5 to 10 mg twice daily. Patients stayed on tofacitinib for 6 to 18 months and then had 6 months of follow-up off drug so that delayed response and recurrence could be assessed. For the treated patients, the SALT score, which quantifies what percentage of scalp surface area is affected, served as the measure of disease severity. To study T cell clonal expansion in alopecia areata, the researchers applied high-throughput TCRbeta sequencing to both the C3H/HeJ mouse model and human patients. Human TCRbeta sequencing covered scalp tissue and sorted CD4+ and CD8+ peripheral blood T cells from patchy and totalis/universalis alopecia areata patients and healthy controls. Patients on tofacitinib were biopsied at baseline and after 4 and 24 weeks of treatment, and several of the patients also had a later scalp biopsy. Scalp clonality was compared across normal scalp (n=4), patchy alopecia areata scalp (n=8), and alopecia totalis/universalis scalp (n=8). RNA came from the PAXgene miRNA kit for fixed scalp, the miRNeasy kit for PBMCs, and the RNeasy kit for mouse skin. Amplification of TCRbeta CDR3 regions was done by immunoSEQ multiplex PCR using 35 Vbeta forward primers and 13 Jbeta reverse primers. General study outcomes and caveats: Higher clonality and more expanded CD8+ clones were observed in lesional scalp than in normal scalp, particularly in alopecia totalis/universalis, a finding suggestive of antigenic drive. Shared TCR sequences between patients were less evident than in mice, which may be partly attributable to HLA diversity in the patient population. Because the treated cohort was small and had only one nonresponder, larger studies are needed to examine links between baseline CD8+ expansion and response. Many expanded lesional clones were found to persist in scalp and blood during tofacitinib treatment, and relapse after treatment cessation may be partly explained by this persistence. Scalp clonality and the number of expanded CD8+ clones among the top 100 scalp clones were significantly decreased by tofacitinib. Scalp TCR repertoire analysis is complicated because resident alphabeta T cells in normal human skin are also sequenced, whereas mouse skin is dominated by gammadelta T cells.

The library came from the immunoSEQ multiplex PCR assay. RNA was extracted from all samples and reverse transcribed into cDNA, which served as template for TCR sequencing. First-strand cDNA was synthesized using SuperScript III with a 2:1 mix of oligo-dT and random hexamers. A synthetic immune receptor repertoire was used to gauge amplification bias, and whatever bias remained was removed computationally. In the original analysis: Raw reads were preprocessed for error removal, and CDR3 was defined according to IMGT conventions as running from the conserved cysteine to phenylalanine. Clonality was calculated as 1 minus Shannon entropy normalized by log2 of the number of productive unique TCRs. Scalp TCRbeta sequences were cross-referenced with sorted blood CD4 and CD8 repertoires so that the CD4 or CD8 identity of scalp clones could be inferred. TCRdb holds this immuneACCESS table with in-frame rearrangements only. Some clones are missing; in checked studies, unresolved V genes explain under half, and the rest has no known cause. That table gives V, J and clone size, and the DNA gave D and trimming. This sample has 150,000 to 200,000 clones in its table, and about three fifths of those were observed once. Of the sample, approximately 1.3% is held by the ten largest clones.

The treatment or condition label here, explained by the study, means: oral pan-JAK inhibitor, 5-10 mg twice daily. From alopecia areata patients, peripheral blood was collected along with lesional scalp punch biopsies. After PBMCs were isolated by density centrifugation and stained for CD3, CD4 and CD8, a FACSAria was used to sort CD4+ and CD8+ T cells. The sequence was collected from a human donor with alopecia areata. Sequencing was performed on CD4+ T cells sorted from blood, taken at approximately week 49, from a patient treated with tofacitinib.

At the DNA level, the sequence is TGCAGCGTTGAAGTGCGGGGTAAATACGAGCAGTACTTC. The encoded protein is CSVEVRGKYEQYF. The sequence is built from TRBV29-1 and TRBJ2-7, and perhaps TRBD2 as D gene, on 6 matching bases. The germline V gene specifies SQVTM as CDR1 and ANQGSEA as CDR2. Counted from cysteine to phenylalanine, this CDR3 has 13 amino acids. Only the CDR3 portion is preserved as DNA: 39 bases, with reading frame beginning at the first base. The V and J ends are trimmed by 1 base and 4 bases, leaving 11 bases between them.